This T cell receptor beta chain was profiled in a study of T cells in Graves' hyperthyroidism and ophthalmopathy. The definition of stable Graves' hyperthyroidism was no ophthalmopathy progression within 18 months. V shed 5 bases and J 8 bases; nucleotides not matched to a gene: 15. This CDR3 is 15 amino acids long. Germline V lookup: CDR1 SEHNR, CDR2 FQNEAQ (reference sequence). RNA transcripts were the template for amplifying TCR beta CDR3 regions. In the first-round RT-PCR of the TCR CDR3, the HTBI primer set was used. TCRdb used MiXCR to reprocess the multiplex PCR reads, holding one entry per CDR3 protein. The sample shows about 590,000 distinct CDR3 sequences, approximately 14% of them seen only once. Note on this clonotype: Its antigen is not identified.

The study, taken as a whole, reports: Prediction of ophthalmopathy progression came a median approximately 6.6 months pre-onset.

The V and J genes are TRBV7-9 and TRBJ2-7; 7 bases match TRBD2. The source of this sequence is a woman aged 25 to 39 with Graves' hyperthyroidism. The sample comprised blood. The CDR3 nucleotides are TGTGCCAGCAGCAGCGGGGTTCGGATGGCCCCACAGCAGTACTTC. Translating it yields CASSSGVRMAPQQYF.